This TCR beta chain was recorded in a study of blood T cell repertoires in COVID-19. Study in general: Nucleic acid was either cDNA or gDNA, and it came from T cells, B-cell-depleted T cells, or PBMCs.

V dropped 1 base and J dropped 9 bases, with 10 bases sitting between them. Germline V gene sequence: CDR1 SGHNT, CDR2 YENEEA. The CDR3 is 13 amino acids. As processed by the authors: Amplified reference gene primers provided the basis for estimating nucleated cell counts. Produced via immunoSEQ multiplex PCR; TCRdb's table is partial and in-frame only. The V and J calls and clone size come from that table; D and trimming were worked out from the DNA. This table holds tens of thousands of clones, roughly 90% found once. The sample was peripheral blood. The chain uses TRBV11-3 and TRBJ2-1; no clear D. The receptor was isolated from a woman over 75 with acute or convalescent COVID-19. CDR3 sequence (DNA): TGTGCCAGCAGCTTAGGGCTAGACCGTGAGCAGTTCTTC. Amino acid sequence: CASSLGLDREQFF.